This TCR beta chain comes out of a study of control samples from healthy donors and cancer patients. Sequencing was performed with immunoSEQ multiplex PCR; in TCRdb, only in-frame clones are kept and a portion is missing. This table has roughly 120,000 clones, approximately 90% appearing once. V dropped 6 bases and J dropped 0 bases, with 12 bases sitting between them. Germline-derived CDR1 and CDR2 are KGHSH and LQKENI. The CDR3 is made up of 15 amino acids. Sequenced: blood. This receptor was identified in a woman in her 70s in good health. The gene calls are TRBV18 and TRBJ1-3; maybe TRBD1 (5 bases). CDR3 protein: CASSRMGGSGNTIYF. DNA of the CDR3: TGTGCCAGCTCCCGAATGGGGGGCTCTGGAAACACCATATATTTT.